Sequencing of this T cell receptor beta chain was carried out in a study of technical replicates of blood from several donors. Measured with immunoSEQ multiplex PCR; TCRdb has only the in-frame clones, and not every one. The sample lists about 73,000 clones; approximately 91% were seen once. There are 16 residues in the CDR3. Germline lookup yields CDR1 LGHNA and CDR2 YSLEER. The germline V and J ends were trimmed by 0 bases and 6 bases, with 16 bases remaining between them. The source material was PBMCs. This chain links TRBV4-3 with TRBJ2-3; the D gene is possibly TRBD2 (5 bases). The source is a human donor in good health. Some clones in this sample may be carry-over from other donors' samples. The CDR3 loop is CASSQDFGSLADTQYF. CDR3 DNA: TGCGCCAGCAGCCAAGATTTTGGGAGTTTGGCCGATACGCAGTATTTT.